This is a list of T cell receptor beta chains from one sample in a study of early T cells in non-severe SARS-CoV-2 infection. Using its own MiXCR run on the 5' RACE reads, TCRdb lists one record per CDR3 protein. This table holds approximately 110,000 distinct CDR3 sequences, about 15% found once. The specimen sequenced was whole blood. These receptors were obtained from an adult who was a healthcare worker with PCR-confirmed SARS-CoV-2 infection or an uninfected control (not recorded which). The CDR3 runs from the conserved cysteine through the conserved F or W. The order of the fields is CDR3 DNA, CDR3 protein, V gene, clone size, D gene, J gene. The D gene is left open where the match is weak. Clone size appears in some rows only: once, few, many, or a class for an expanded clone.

cdr3_nt: TGTGCCAGCAGCCCGACAGGGCTCTCCTACAATGAGCAGTTCTTC
cdr3_aa: CASSPTGLSYNEQFF
v_call: TRBV7-6
clone_size: many
d_call: TRBD1
j_call: TRBJ2-1

cdr3_nt: TGTGCCAGCAGTTTCGGGGGGCGCGGCGGCTACACCTTC
cdr3_aa: CASSFGGRGGYTF
v_call: TRBV12-3/TRBV12-4
clone_size: once
d_call: NA
j_call: TRBJ1-2

cdr3_nt: TGTGCCAGCAGTCTTCTATCCAGGGGAAACACCGGGGAGCTGTTTTTT
cdr3_aa: CASSLLSRGNTGELFF
v_call: TRBV5-6
clone_size: NA
d_call: NA
j_call: TRBJ2-2

cdr3_nt: TGTGCCAGCAGCCGTTACCAGGGCCCAACGGGCGAGCAGTACTTC
cdr3_aa: CASSRYQGPTGEQYF
v_call: TRBV12-3/TRBV12-4
clone_size: NA
d_call: NA
j_call: TRBJ2-7

cdr3_nt: TGTGCCAGCAGCCAAGATTCAGGATACCTGAATGAGCAGTTCTTC
cdr3_aa: CASSQDSGYLNEQFF
v_call: TRBV3-1
clone_size: NA
d_call: NA
j_call: TRBJ2-1

cdr3_nt: TGTGCCAGCAGTGCCCAGGGCTATAGCAATCAGCCCCAGCATTTT
cdr3_aa: CASSAQGYSNQPQHF
v_call: TRBV2
clone_size: NA
d_call: NA
j_call: TRBJ1-5

cdr3_nt: TGTGCCAGCAGTGGACAGGGATCCGGGGAGCTGTTTTTT
cdr3_aa: CASSGQGSGELFF
v_call: TRBV27
clone_size: few
d_call: TRBD1
j_call: TRBJ2-2

cdr3_nt: TGTGCCAGTAGCAAGACAGACATCTATGGCTACACCTTC
cdr3_aa: CASSKTDIYGYTF
v_call: TRBV19
clone_size: NA
d_call: NA
j_call: TRBJ1-2

cdr3_nt: TGTGCCTGGAGTTCTCGGCAGTTGAACACTGAAGCTTTCTTT
cdr3_aa: CAWSSRQLNTEAFF
v_call: TRBV30
clone_size: many
d_call: NA
j_call: TRBJ1-1

cdr3_nt: TGTGCCAGCAGTGATCGGGAAGATACGCAGTATTTT
cdr3_aa: CASSDREDTQYF
v_call: TRBV2
clone_size: once
d_call: NA
j_call: TRBJ2-3

cdr3_nt: TGTGCCATCAGTGGTTCTTCGGGACAGGGCACTGAGCAGTTCTTC
cdr3_aa: CAISGSSGQGTEQFF
v_call: TRBV10-3
clone_size: few
d_call: TRBD1
j_call: TRBJ2-1

cdr3_nt: TGTGCCAGCATAGGGGAGCCTGAGAACACTGAAGCTTTCTTT
cdr3_aa: CASIGEPENTEAFF
v_call: TRBV6-6
clone_size: NA
d_call: NA
j_call: TRBJ1-1

cdr3_nt: TGTGCCAGCAGCTTAGGCGCTGGGGAGACCCAGTACTTC
cdr3_aa: CASSLGAGETQYF
v_call: TRBV11-2
clone_size: few
d_call: NA
j_call: TRBJ2-5

cdr3_nt: TGTGCCAGTAGTGCCCAGGGTGGCTCCTACAATGAGCAGTTCTTC
cdr3_aa: CASSAQGGSYNEQFF
v_call: TRBV19
clone_size: many
d_call: NA
j_call: TRBJ2-1

cdr3_nt: TGTGCCAGCAGCCGCCCGACAGGGGATACGCAGTATTTT
cdr3_aa: CASSRPTGDTQYF
v_call: TRBV3-1
clone_size: once
d_call: TRBD1
j_call: TRBJ2-3

cdr3_nt: TGCAGTGCTAGAGATCAAGCCGGCACTGAAGCTTTCTTT
cdr3_aa: CSARDQAGTEAFF
v_call: TRBV20-1
clone_size: few
d_call: NA
j_call: TRBJ1-1

cdr3_nt: TGCAGTGCTAGACAGGGGGCTGGCACTGAAGCTTTCTTT
cdr3_aa: CSARQGAGTEAFF
v_call: TRBV20-1
clone_size: NA
d_call: TRBD1
j_call: TRBJ1-1

cdr3_nt: TGTGCTAGTGGCCTGCAGGGTTATTCACCCCTCCACTTT
cdr3_aa: CASGLQGYSPLHF
v_call: TRBV12-5
clone_size: few
d_call: NA
j_call: TRBJ1-6

cdr3_nt: TGTGCCAGCAGCTTAGCTAGCGGGGGATACGAGCAGTACTTC
cdr3_aa: CASSLASGGYEQYF
v_call: TRBV7-9
clone_size: few
d_call: TRBD2
j_call: TRBJ2-7

cdr3_nt: TGTGCCAGCAGCCATAGCGGGGGGCTTTACAATGAGCAGTTCTTC
cdr3_aa: CASSHSGGLYNEQFF
v_call: TRBV7-6
clone_size: NA
d_call: TRBD2
j_call: TRBJ2-1

cdr3_nt: TGTGCCAGCAGCCCATTGGGATCCCTTTACGAGCAGTACTTC
cdr3_aa: CASSPLGSLYEQYF
v_call: TRBV3-1
clone_size: NA
d_call: NA
j_call: TRBJ2-7

cdr3_nt: TGCAGTGCTAGAGATGCCGTCCGGGGGGATAATACGCAGTATTTT
cdr3_aa: CSARDAVRGDNTQYF
v_call: TRBV20-1
clone_size: NA
d_call: TRBD2
j_call: TRBJ2-3

cdr3_nt: TGCAGCGCCGATGGGGCCGAGATTCCGACCCAGTACTTC
cdr3_aa: CSADGAEIPTQYF
v_call: TRBV29-1
clone_size: NA
d_call: NA
j_call: TRBJ2-5

cdr3_nt: TGTGCCAGCAGCCAAGGACAGGGCCAGACCCAGTACTTC
cdr3_aa: CASSQGQGQTQYF
v_call: TRBV7-8
clone_size: NA
d_call: TRBD1
j_call: TRBJ2-5

cdr3_nt: TGTGCCAGCAGCTTGGATAACCGGGCCAGGCAGTATTTT
cdr3_aa: CASSLDNRARQYF
v_call: TRBV7-7
clone_size: NA
d_call: NA
j_call: TRBJ2-3

cdr3_nt: TGTGCCAGCAGTGCCCAAGGAGATCCGGGGGGAGATACGCAGTATTTT
cdr3_aa: CASSAQGDPGGDTQYF
v_call: TRBV6-4
clone_size: NA
d_call: TRBD2
j_call: TRBJ2-3

cdr3_nt: TGTGCCAGCAGCATCGGGACAGGGGAATATAGCAATCAGCCCCAGCATTTT
cdr3_aa: CASSIGTGEYSNQPQHF
v_call: TRBV21-1
clone_size: few
d_call: NA
j_call: TRBJ1-5

cdr3_nt: TGTGCCAGCACCCTGGACGGCAGGACACCCCTCCACTTT
cdr3_aa: CASTLDGRTPLHF
v_call: TRBV5-4
clone_size: NA
d_call: NA
j_call: TRBJ1-6